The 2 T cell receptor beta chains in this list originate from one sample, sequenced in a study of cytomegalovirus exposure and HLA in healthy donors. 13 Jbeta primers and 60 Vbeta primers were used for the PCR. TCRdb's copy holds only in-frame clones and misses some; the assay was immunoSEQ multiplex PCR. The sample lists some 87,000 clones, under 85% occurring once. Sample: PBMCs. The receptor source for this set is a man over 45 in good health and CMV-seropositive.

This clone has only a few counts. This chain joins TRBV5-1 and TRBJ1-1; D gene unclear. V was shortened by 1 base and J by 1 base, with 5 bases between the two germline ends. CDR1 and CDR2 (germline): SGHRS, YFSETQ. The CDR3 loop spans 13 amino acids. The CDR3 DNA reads TGCGCCAGCAGCTTGACACCGAACACTGAAGCTTTCTTT. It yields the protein CASSLTPNTEAFF.

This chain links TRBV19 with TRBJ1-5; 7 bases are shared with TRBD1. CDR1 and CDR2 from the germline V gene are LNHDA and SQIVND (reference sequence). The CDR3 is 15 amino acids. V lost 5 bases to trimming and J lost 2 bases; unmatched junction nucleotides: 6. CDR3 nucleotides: TGTGCCAGTAGTCCCGGAGGACAGGGCAATCAGCCCCAGCATTTT. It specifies CASSPGGQGNQPQHF.